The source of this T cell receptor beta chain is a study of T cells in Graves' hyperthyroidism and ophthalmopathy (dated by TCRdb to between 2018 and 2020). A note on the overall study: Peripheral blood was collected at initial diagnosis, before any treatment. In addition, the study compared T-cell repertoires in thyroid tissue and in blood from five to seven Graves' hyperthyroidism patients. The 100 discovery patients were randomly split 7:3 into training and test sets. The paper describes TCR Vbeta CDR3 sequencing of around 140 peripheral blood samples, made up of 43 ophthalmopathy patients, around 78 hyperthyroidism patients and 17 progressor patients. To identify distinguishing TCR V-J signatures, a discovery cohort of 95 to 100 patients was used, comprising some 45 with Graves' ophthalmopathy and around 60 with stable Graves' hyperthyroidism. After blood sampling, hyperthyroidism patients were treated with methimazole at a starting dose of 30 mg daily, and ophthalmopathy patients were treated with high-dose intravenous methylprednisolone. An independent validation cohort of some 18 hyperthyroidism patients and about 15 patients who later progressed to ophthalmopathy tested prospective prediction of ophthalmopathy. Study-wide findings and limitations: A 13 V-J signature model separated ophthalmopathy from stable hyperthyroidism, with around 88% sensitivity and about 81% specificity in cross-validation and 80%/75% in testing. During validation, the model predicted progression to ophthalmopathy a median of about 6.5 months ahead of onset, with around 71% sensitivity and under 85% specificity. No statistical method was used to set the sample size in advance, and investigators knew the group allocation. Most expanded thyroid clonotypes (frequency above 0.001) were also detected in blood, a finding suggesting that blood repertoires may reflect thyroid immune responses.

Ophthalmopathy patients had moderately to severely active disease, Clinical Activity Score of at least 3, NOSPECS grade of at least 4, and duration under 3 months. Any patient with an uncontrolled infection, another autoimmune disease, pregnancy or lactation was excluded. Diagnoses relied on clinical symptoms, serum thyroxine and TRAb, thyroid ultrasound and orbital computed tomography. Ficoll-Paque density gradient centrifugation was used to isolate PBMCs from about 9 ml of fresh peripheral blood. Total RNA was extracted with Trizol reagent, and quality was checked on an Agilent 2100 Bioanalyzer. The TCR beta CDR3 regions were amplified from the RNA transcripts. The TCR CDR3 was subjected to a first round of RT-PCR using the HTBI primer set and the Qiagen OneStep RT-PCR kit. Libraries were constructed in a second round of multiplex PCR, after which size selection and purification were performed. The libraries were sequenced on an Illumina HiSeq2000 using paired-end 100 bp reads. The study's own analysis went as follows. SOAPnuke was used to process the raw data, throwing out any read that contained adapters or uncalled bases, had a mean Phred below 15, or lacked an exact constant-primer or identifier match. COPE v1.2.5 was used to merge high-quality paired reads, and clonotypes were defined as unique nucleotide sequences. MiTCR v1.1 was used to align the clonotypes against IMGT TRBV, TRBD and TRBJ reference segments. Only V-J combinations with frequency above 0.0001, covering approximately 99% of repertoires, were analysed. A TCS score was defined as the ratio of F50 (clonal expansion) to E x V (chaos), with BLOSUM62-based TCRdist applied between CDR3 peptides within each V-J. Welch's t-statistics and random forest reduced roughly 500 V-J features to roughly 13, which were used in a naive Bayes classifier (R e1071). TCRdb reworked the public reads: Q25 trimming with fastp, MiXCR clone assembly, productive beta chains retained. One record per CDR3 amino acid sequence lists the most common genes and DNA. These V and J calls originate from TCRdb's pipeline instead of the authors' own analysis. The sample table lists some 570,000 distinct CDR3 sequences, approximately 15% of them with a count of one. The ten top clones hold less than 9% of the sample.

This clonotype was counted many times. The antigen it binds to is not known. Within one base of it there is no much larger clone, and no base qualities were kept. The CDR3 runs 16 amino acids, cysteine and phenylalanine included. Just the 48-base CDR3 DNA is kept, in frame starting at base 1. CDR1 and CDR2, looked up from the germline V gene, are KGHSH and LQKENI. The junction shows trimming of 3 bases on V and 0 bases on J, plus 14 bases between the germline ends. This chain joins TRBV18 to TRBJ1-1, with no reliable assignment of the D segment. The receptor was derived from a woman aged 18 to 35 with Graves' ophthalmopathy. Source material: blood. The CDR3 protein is CASSPFKQTMNTEAFF. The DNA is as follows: TGTGCCAGCTCACCGTTTAAACAAACCATGAACACTGAAGCTTTCTTT.